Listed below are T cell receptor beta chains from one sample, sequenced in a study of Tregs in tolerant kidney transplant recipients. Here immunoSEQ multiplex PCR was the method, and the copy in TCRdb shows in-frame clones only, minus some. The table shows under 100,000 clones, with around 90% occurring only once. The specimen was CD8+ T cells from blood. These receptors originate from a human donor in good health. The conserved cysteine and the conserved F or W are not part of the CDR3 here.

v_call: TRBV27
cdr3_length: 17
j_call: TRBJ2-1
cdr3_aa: ASSFLLPLDSHISNEQF

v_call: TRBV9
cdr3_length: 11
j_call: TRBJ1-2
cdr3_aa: ASSPQGAYGYT

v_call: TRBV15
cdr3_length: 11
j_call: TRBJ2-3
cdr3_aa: ATSRDWADTQY

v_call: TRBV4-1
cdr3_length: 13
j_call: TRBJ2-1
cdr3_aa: ASSQVRTSENEQF

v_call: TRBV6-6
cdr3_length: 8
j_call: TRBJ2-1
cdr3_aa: ASSYTEQF

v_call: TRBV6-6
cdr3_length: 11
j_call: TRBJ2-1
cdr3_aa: ASSPLTRGEQF

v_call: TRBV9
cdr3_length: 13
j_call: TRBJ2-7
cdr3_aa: ASSVESGTKYEQY

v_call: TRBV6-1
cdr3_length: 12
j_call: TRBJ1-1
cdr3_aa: ASSELGGGAEAF

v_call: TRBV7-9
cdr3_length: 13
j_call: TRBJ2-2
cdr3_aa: ASSLVWGATGELF

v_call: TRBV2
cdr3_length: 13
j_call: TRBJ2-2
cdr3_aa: ASVPGQGFTGELF

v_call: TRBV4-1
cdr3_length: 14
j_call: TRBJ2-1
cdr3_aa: ASSQVAGGLYNEQF

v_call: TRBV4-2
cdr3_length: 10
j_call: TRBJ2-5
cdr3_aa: ASSHVGETQY

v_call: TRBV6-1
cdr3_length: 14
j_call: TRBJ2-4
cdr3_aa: ASSEWGNRAKNIQY

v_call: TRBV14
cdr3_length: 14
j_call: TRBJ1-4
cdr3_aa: ASSQDPRGRGEKLF

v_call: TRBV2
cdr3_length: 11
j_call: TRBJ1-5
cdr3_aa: ASSSTGAQPQH

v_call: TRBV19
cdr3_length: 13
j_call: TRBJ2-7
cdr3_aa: ASSIGTGSSYEQY

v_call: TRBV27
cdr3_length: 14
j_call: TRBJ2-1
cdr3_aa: ASSPTARLSYNEQF

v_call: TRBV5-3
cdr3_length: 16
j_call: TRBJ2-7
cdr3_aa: ANRTGTSGRAYTYEQY

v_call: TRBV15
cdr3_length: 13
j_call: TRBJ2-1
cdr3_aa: ATSRASGLADGGF

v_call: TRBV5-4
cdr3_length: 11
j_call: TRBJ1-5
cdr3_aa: ASSWGLNQPQH

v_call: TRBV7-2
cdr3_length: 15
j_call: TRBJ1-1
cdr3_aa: ASSLTFGRAGWTEAF

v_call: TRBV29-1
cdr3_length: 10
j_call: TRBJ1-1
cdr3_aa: SVTVGNTEAF

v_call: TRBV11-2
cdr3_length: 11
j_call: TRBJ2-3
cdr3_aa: ASSSPGADTQY

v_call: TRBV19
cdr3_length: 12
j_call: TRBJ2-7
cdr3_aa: ASSMDSESYEQY

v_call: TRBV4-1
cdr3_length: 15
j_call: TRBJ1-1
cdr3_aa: ASSLGALSVANTEAF

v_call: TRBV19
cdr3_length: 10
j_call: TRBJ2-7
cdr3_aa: ASAGTAYEQY

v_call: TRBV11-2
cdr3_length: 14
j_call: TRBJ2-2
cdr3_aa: ASSPAREVNTGELF

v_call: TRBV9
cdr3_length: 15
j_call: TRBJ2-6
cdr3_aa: ASSVEVDLSGANVLT

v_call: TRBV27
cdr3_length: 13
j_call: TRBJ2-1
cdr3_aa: ASTLSSRPYNEQF

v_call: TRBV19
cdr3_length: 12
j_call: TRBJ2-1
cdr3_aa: ASSIYPANNEQF

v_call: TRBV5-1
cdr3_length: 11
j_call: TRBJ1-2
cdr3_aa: ASSLVGNYGYT

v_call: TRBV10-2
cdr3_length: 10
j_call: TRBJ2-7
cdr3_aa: ASSGDSYEQY

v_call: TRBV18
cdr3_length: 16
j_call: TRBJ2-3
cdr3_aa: ASSPGSTRPTGTDTQY

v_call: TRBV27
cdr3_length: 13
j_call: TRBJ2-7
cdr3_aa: ASSLPGQGAYEQY

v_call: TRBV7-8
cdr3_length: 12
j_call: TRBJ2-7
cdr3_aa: AIGPQGYSYEQY

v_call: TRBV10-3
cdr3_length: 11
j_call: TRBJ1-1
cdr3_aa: AISESGNTEAF

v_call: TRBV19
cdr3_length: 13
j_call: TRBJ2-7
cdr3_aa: ASRWTGTGSYEQY

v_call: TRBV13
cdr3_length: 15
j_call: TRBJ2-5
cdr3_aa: ASSPGTSGGIQETQY

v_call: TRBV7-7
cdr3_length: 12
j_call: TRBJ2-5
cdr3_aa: ASSRFTGEETQY

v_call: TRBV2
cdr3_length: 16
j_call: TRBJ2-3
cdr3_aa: ASSELASGLIKADTQY

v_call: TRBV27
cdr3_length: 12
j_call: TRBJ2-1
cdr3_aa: ASSFGAGGQEQF

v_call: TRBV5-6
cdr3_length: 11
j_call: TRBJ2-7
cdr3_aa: ASSLVQPYEQY

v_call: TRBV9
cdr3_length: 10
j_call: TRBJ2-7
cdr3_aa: ASSSRAGEQY

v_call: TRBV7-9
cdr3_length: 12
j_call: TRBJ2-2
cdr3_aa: ASSQTGAGGELF

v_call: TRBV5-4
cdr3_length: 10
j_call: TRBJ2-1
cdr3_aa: ASSSRGHEQF

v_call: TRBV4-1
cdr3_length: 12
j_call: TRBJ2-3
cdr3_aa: ASSLAGTTDTQY

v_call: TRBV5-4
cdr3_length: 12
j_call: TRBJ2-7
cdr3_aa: ASSHRDAPYEQY

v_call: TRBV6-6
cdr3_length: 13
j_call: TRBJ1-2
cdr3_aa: ASSYSKLGPDGYT

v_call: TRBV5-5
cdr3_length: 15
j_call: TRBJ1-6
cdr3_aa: ASSLEAVSSYNSPLH

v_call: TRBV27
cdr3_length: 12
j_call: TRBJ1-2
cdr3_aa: ASSNTGFSYGYT

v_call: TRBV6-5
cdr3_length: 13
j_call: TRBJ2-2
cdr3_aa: ASSYSGGNTGELF

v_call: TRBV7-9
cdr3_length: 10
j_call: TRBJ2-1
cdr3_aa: ASSFLGNEQF

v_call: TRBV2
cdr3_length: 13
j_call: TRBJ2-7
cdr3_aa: ASSDQREAFSEQY

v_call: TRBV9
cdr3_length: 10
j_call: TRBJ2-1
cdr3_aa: ASSPWGNEQF

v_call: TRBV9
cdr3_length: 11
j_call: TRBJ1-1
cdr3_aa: ASSVGGDTEAF